A selection of T cell receptor beta chains follows, all from one sample in a study of blood T cell repertoires in COVID-19. Only in-frame clones appear in the TCRdb table, and some are missing; sequencing was by immunoSEQ multiplex PCR. This sample yields more than 250,000 clones, of which under 90% are seen a single time; more than 9% belongs to the top ten. The sequenced material came from PBMCs or T cells enriched from blood (not recorded which). These receptors were collected from a woman aged 18-29 years who had recovered from COVID-19. Each CDR3 is given with its conserved first and last residue. A D gene is named only where the DNA matches it firmly. Clone size is given for some rows only: seen once, a few or many times, or a class if the clone is expanded.

v_gene	j_gene	abundance	d_gene	CDR3nt	CDR3aa
TRBV27	TRBJ1-5	NA	TRBD1	TGTGCCAGCAGTTCGCCAGGGGGTCAGCCCCAGCATTTT	CASSSPGGQPQHF
TRBV7-3	TRBJ2-3	NA	NA	TGTGCCAGCAGCTTAACCCCTACAGATACGCAGTATTTT	CASSLTPTDTQYF
TRBV7-9	TRBJ2-1	NA	TRBD1	TGTGCCAGCAGTCCCCGGGACAGGGATTTATACAATGAGCAGTTCTTC	CASSPRDRDLYNEQFF
TRBV12-2	TRBJ2-1	NA	NA	TGTGCAAGTCGCTTAGGAATCCTGGGGACTAGTGAGCAGTTCTTC	CASRLGILGTSEQFF
TRBV11-3	TRBJ1-1	NA	TRBD1	TGTGCCAGCAGCTTTGGACAGGCTAACACTGAAGCTTTCTTT	CASSFGQANTEAFF
TRBV7-9	TRBJ1-1	few	NA	TGTGCCAGCAGCCCGCAGGGTACAGGCGTCGCTGAAGCTTTCTTT	CASSPQGTGVAEAFF
TRBV30	TRBJ1-1	many	NA	TGTGCCTGGATCGGGAGAGGGGTTTTGGCTGAAGCTTTCTTT	CAWIGRGVLAEAFF
TRBV5-1	TRBJ2-5	NA	TRBD2	TGCGCCAGCAGCTTGGTACTAGCGGGGGGCCAAGAGACCCAGTACTTC	CASSLVLAGGQETQYF
TRBV10-3	TRBJ2-3	NA	TRBD2	TGTGCCGTCAAGCGGGAGGCAGGGGATACGCAGTATTTT	CAVKREAGDTQYF
TRBV3-1/TRBV3-2	TRBJ2-5	NA	NA	TGTGCCAGCAGCCCGGTCCGGGTGGCGAGAGAGACCCAGTACTTC	CASSPVRVARETQYF
TRBV5-1	TRBJ1-2	once	NA	TGCGCCAGCAGCTTAAACAGAAACAACTATGGCTACACCTTC	CASSLNRNNYGYTF
TRBV19	TRBJ1-1	NA	NA	TGTGCCAGTAGTCTTCAGGCGGGAAAGTCTGAAGCTTTCTTT	CASSLQAGKSEAFF
TRBV6-1	TRBJ2-7	NA	NA	TGTGCCAGCAGTGAAGACTACTACTACGAGCAGTACTTC	CASSEDYYYEQYF
TRBV6-5	TRBJ1-2	NA	NA	TGTGCCAGCGGAGGTGGACAGCACTATGGCTACACCTTC	CASGGGQHYGYTF